The clone carrying this T cell receptor (beta chain) has just one count. A Seattle source enrolled patients during active infection and followed them longitudinally. As originally analysed: Nucleated cell counts were estimated from reference gene primer amplification. Assay: immunoSEQ multiplex PCR; the TCRdb copy retains only in-frame clones and omits some. V and J calls and clone size come straight from that table; D and trimming were deduced from the DNA. The data show about 250,000 clones, around 90% seen once. The entry originates in a study of blood T cell repertoires in COVID-19. Study summary: Samples of COVID-19 (acute and convalescent) were obtained from the United States, Italy and Spain. PBMCs, B-cell-depleted T cells, or T cells provided the cDNA or gDNA that made up the material.

From germline, CDR1 is LNHDA and CDR2 SQIVND (reference sequence). V lost 8 bases and J lost 3, with 17 bases in between. The CDR3 runs 15 residues. V is TRBV19 and J is TRBJ1-5, with D possibly TRBD1 on 6 matching bases. Source material: peripheral blood. The sequence derives from a woman aged 60 to 75 with COVID-19, enrolled during active disease. Here the CDR3 DNA reads TGTGCCAGTTGGGAACAGGGTCGGGTCAATCAGCCCCAGCATTTT. Amino acid sequence: CASWEQGRVNQPQHF.